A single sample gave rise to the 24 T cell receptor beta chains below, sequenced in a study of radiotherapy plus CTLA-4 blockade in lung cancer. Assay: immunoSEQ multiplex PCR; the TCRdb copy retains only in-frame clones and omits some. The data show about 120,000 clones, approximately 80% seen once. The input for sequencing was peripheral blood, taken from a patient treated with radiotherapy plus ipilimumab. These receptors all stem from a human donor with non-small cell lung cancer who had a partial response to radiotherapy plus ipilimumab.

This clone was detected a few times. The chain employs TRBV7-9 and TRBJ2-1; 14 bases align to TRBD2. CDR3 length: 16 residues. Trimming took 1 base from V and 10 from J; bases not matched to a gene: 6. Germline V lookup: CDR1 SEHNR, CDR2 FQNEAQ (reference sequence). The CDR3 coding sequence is TGTGCCAGCAGCTTAGTACCGGGACTAGCGGGAGCAGAGCAGTTCTTC. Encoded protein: CASSLVPGLAGAEQFF.

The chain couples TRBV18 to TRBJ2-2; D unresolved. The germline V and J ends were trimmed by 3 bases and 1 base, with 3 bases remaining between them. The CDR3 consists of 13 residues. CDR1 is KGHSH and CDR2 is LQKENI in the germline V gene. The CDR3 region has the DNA TGTGCCAGCTCACCCCAGAACACCGGGGAGCTGTTTTTT. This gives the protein CASSPQNTGELFF.

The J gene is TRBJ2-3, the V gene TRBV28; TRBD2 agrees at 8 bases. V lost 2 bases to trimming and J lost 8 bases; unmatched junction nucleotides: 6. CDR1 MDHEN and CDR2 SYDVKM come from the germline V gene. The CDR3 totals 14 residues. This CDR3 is CASSLAGGGGTQYF. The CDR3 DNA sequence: TGTGCCAGCAGTTTAGCGGGAGGAGGGGGTACGCAGTATTTT.

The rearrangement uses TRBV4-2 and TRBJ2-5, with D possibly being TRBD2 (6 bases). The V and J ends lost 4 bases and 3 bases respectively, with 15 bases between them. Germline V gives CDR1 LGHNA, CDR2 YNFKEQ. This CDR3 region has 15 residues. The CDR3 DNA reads TGTGCCAGCAGCCCTGCCGGGACTCCGGAAGAGACCCAGTACTTC. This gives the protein CASSPAGTPEETQYF.

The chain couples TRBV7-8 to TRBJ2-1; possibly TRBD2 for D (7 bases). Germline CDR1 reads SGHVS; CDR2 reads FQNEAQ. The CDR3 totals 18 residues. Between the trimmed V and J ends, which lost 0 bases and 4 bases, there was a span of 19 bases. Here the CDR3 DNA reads TGTGCCAGCAGCTTAGCGGCGGGGGCCCTGGGCCTTTACAATGAGCAGTTCTTC. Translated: CASSLAAGALGLYNEQFF.

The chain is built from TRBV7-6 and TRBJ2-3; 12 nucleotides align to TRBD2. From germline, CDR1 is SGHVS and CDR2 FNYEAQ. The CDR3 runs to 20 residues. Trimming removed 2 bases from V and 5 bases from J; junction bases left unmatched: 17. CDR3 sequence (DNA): TGTGCCAGCAGCTTACTAGGCTGGACTAGCGGGACCACCGGGGGAGATACGCAGTATTTT. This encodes CASSLLGWTSGTTGGDTQYF. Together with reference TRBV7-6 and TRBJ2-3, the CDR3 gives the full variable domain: GAGVSQSPRYKVTKRGQDVALRCDPISGHVSLYWYRQALGQGPEFLTYFNYEAQQDKSGLPNDRFSAERPEGSISTLTIQRTEQRDSAMYRCASSLLGWTSGTTGGDTQYFGPGTRLTVL.

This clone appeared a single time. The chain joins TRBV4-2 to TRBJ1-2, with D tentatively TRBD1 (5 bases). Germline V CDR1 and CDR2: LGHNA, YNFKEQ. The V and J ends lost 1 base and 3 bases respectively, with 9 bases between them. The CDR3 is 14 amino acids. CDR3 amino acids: CASSQAGRDYGYTF. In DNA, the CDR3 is TGTGCCAGCAGCCAAGCTGGCAGGGACTATGGCTACACCTTC.

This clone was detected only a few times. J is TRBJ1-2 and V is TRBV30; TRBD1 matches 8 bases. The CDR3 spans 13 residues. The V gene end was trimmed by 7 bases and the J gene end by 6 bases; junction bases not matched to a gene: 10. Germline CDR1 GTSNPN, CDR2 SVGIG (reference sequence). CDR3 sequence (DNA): TGTGCCTTAAATTCGGACAGGGTACATGGCTACACCTTC. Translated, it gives CALNSDRVHGYTF.

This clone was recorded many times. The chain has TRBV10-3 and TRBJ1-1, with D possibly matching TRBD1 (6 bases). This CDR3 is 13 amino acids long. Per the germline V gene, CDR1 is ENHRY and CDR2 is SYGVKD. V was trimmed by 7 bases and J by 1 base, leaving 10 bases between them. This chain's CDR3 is CAITPDRNTEAFF. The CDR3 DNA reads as TGTGCCATCACCCCGGACAGGAACACTGAAGCTTTCTTT.

CDR3 in amino acids: CASSSGPSSGELFF. As DNA, the CDR3 is TGTGCCAGCAGCTCTGGCCCTAGCTCCGGGGAGCTGTTTTTT. The chain recombines TRBV13 with TRBJ2-2; D perhaps matches TRBD2 (5 bases). This CDR3 has 14 amino acids. Per germline, CDR1 PRHDT and CDR2 FYEKMQ (reference sequence). Trimming cost V 4 bases and J 6 bases, with 12 bases left between them.

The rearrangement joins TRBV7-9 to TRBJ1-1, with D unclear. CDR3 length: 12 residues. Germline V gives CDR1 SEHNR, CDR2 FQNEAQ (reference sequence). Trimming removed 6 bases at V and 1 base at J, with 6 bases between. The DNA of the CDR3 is TGTGCCAGCAGGGAGAAGAACACTGAAGCTTTCTTT. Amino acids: CASREKNTEAFF.

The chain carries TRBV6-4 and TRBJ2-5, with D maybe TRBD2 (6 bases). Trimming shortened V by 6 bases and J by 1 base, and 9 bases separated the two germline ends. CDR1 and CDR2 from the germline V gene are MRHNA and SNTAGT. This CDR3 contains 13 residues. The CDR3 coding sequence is TGTGCCAGCAGCCCGGAGGGCCAAGAGACCCAGTACTTC. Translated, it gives CASSPEGQETQYF.

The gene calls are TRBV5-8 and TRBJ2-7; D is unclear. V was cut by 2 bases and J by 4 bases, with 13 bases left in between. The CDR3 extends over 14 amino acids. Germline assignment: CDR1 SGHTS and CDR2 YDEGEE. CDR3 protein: CASSFLYGGYEQYV. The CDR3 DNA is TGTGCCAGCAGCTTTCTTTATGGCGGTTACGAGCAGTACGTC.

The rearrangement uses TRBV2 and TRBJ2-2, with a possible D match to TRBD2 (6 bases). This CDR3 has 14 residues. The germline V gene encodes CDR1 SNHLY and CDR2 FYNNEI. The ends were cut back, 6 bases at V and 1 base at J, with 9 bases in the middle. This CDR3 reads CASRTGVNTGELFF. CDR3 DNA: TGTGCCAGCAGGACGGGGGTGAACACCGGGGAGCTGTTTTTT.

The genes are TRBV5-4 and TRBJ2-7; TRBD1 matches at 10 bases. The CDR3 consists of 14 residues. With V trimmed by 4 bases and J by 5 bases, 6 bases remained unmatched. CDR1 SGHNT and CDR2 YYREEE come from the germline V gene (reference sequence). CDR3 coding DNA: TGTGCCAGCAGCCCCTGGACAGGGGGTAACGAGCAGTACTTC. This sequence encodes CASSPWTGGNEQYF.

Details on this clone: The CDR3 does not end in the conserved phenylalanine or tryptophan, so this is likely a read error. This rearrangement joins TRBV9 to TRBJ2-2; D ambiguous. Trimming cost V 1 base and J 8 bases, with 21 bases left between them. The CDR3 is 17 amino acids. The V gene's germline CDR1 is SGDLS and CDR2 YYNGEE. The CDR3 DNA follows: TGTGCCAGCAGCGTAAGAGGTCTGGGATTTTCCTCGGGGGAGCTGTTTTCT. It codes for CASSVRGLGFSSGELFS.

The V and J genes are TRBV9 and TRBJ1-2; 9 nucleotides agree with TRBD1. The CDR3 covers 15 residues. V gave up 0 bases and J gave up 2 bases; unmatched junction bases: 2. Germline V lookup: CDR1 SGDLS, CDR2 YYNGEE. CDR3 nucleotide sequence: TGTGCCAGCAGCGTAGGCGGGACAGGGAACTATGGCTACACCTTC. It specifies CASSVGGTGNYGYTF. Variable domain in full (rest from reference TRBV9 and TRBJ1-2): DSGVTQTPKHLITATGQRVTLRCSPRSGDLSVYWYQQSLDQGLQFLIQYYNGEERAKGNILERFSAQQFPDLHSELNLSSLELGDSALYFCASSVGGTGNYGYTFGSGTRLTVV.

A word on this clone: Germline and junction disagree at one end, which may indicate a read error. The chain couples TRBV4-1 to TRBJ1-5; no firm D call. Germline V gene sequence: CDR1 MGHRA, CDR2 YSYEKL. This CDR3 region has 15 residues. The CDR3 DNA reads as TGCACCAGCAGCCAAGATTCGACGGGGAACCAGCCCCAGCATTTT. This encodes CTSSQDSTGNQPQHF.

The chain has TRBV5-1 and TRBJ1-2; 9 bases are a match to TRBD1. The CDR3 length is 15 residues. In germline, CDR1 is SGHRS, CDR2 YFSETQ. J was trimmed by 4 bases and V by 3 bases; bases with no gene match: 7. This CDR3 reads CASSSGQGSPYGYTF. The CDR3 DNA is TGCGCCAGCAGCTCCGGACAGGGGTCTCCCTATGGCTACACCTTC. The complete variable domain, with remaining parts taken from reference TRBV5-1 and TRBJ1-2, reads KAGVTQTPRYLIKTRGQQVTLSCSPISGHRSVSWYQQTPGQGLQFLFEYFSETQRNKGNFPGRFSGRQFSNSRSEMNVSTLELGDSALYLCASSSGQGSPYGYTFGSGTRLTVV.

CDR3: CASSLQGQGVNEQYF. The CDR3 region has the DNA TGCGCCAGCAGCTTACAAGGACAGGGGGTGAACGAGCAGTACTTC. This rearrangement joins TRBV5-1 to TRBJ2-7; TRBD1 matches at 10 bases. V gave up 2 bases and J gave up 5 bases; unmatched junction bases: 7. CDR3 length: 15 residues. CDR1 is SGHRS and CDR2 is YFSETQ in the germline V gene.

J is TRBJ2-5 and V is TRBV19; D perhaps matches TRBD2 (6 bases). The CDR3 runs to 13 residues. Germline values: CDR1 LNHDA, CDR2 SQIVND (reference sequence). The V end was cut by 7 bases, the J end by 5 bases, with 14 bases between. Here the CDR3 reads CASNGGFRETQYF. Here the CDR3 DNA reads TGTGCCAGTAACGGGGGATTTCGCGAGACCCAGTACTTC.

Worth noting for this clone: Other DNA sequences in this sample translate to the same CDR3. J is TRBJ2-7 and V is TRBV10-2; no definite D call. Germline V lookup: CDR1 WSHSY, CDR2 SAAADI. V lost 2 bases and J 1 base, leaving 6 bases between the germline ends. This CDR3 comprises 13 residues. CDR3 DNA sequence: TGCGCCAGCAGTGAGGCTAGTTCCTACGAGCAGTACTTC. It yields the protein CASSEASSYEQYF.

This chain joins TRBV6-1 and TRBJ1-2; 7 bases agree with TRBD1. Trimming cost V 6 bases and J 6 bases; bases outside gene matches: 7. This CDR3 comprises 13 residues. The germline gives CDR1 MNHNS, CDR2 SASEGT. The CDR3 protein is CASREPTGNGYTF. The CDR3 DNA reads TGTGCCAGCAGGGAACCGACAGGGAATGGCTACACCTTC.

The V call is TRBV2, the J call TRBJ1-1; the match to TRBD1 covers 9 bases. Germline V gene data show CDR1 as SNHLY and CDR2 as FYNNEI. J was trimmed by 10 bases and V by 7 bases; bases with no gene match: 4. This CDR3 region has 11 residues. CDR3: CASKGGQGAFF. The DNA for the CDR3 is TGTGCCAGCAAGGGGGGACAGGGAGCTTTCTTT.